These 9 T cell receptor beta chains share one sample of origin, sequenced in a study of cytomegalovirus exposure and HLA in healthy donors. Primers for the PCR totalled 60 Vbeta and 13 Jbeta. The assay was immunoSEQ multiplex PCR, and TCRdb's table has in-frame clones only and misses some. Among more than 85,000 clones listed, approximately 11% were seen once. The sequenced sample consisted of PBMCs. These receptors all come from a man in his forties in good health and CMV-seropositive.

V and J are TRBV4-1 and TRBJ2-3; maybe TRBD2 (6 bases). Trimming left V 6 bases short and J 4 bases short, with 23 bases between. CDR3 size: 17 residues. Germline CDR1 MGHRA, CDR2 YSYEKL. The CDR3, as DNA: TGCGCCAGCAGTTCGGGTGTGACGGGAGTAGGGCCAGATACGCAGTATTTT. As protein: CASSSGVTGVGPDTQYF.

The chain is built from TRBV9 and TRBJ2-1; TRBD2 matches at 9 bases. The V and J ends lost 4 bases and 6 bases, in that order; junction bases with no gene match: 5. CDR3 length: 14 residues. Germline V CDR1 and CDR2: SGDLS, YYNGEE. CDR3 coding DNA: TGTGCCAGCAGCCCAGGGACTAGCTTCAATGAGCAGTTCTTC. Translation gives CASSPGTSFNEQFF.

This clone appeared once. The chain carries TRBV25-1 and TRBJ1-6, with 9 nucleotides matching TRBD1. The V gene end was trimmed by 4 bases and the J gene end by 7 bases; junction bases not matched to a gene: 5. Germline assignment: CDR1 MGHDK and CDR2 SYGVNS. CDR3 length: 15 amino acids. The CDR3 bases are TGTGCCAGCAGTGCACAGGGACAGGGAAATTCACCCCTCCACTTT. It specifies CASSAQGQGNSPLHF.

The chain couples TRBV19 to TRBJ2-1, with 9 nucleotides matching TRBD2. Losses at the gene ends were 4 bases for V and 4 bases for J; bases not matched to a gene: 5. CDR1 is LNHDA, CDR2 SQIVND, per germline (reference sequence). This CDR3 contains 15 residues. CDR3 in DNA: TGTGCCAGTAGTAGATCTAGCGGGACTTACAATGAGCAGTTCTTC. Its translation: CASSRSSGTYNEQFF.

This clone occurred a few times. This rearrangement joins TRBV5-1 to TRBJ2-7; perhaps TRBD1 as D (5 bases). This CDR3 is 15 amino acids long. CDR1 and CDR2 from the germline V gene are SGHRS and YFSETQ. Trimming removed 1 base from V and 1 base from J, with 12 bases in between. CDR3 sequence reads: CASSLRPGISYEQYF. DNA for the CDR3: TGCGCCAGCAGCTTGAGGCCAGGGATTTCCTACGAGCAGTACTTC.

This clone occurred a few times. The V call is TRBV6-4, the J call TRBJ2-1, with 9 nucleotides matching TRBD2. This CDR3 is built from 15 residues. Germline CDR1 and CDR2: MRHNA and SNTAGT. V trimming: 2 bases; J trimming: 6 bases; junction bases outside the gene matches: 5. CDR3 sequence reads: CASSDETSGSNEQFF. The DNA for the CDR3 is TGTGCCAGCAGTGACGAGACTAGCGGTAGCAATGAGCAGTTCTTC.

This clone was seen a handful of times. This chain joins TRBV6-4 and TRBJ2-3, with 11 bases matching TRBD2. J gave up 4 bases and V 5 bases, and 5 bases lay outside the gene matches. Germline V CDR1 and CDR2: MRHNA, SNTAGT. The CDR3 has 15 amino acids. CDR3 sequence (DNA): TGTGCCAGCAGTCTAGCGGGAGGTGCTGCAGATACGCAGTATTTT. Translating it yields CASSLAGGAADTQYF.

This clone was picked up a small number of times. The rearrangement uses TRBV5-1 and TRBJ2-5; 15 bases match TRBD2. Looked up from germline, CDR1 is SGHRS and CDR2 is YFSETQ. The CDR3 runs 19 residues. V was pared by 3 bases and J by 5 bases, with 14 bases of the junction left unmatched. The CDR3 is CASSSRKRTSGRDGETQYF. DNA for the CDR3: TGCGCCAGCAGCTCCCGGAAGAGGACTAGCGGGAGGGATGGGGAGACCCAGTACTTC.

The rearrangement links TRBV5-5 to TRBJ2-7; the D gene is possibly TRBD2 (6 bases). The V end lost 2 bases, the J end lost 2 bases, and 14 bases lay between the germline ends. The CDR3 loop spans 15 amino acids. Germline CDR1 reads SGHKS; CDR2 reads YYEKEE (reference sequence). CDR3 loop: CASSFGGGVTYEQYF. CDR3 bases: TGTGCCAGCAGCTTCGGTGGCGGGGTCACCTACGAGCAGTACTTC.